The subject of this entry is one T cell receptor beta chain. This sample was included in a study of blood T cell repertoires in COVID-19. Looking at the study overall: Samples of COVID-19 (acute and convalescent) were obtained from the United States, Italy and Spain.

Within 2 weeks before study entry, exposed participants met a COVID-19 case. The CDR3 has 14 residues. Per the germline V gene, CDR1 is MDHEN and CDR2 is SYDVKM. V was trimmed by 2 bases and J by 6 bases, leaving 14 bases between them. Generated by immunoSEQ multiplex PCR, the TCRdb table keeps only in-frame clones and is missing some. This sample has 180,000 or so clones, with more than 75% found just once. The chain links TRBV28 to TRBJ2-7, with D maybe TRBD2 (6 bases). The sequence came from a man aged 55 to 70 who had been exposed to COVID-19. Sequencing input: PBMCs or T cells enriched from blood (not recorded which). CDR3 in amino acids: CASSLGAGWGEQYF. The CDR3 DNA reads as TGTGCCAGCAGTTTAGGGGCGGGATGGGGCGAGCAGTACTTC.